The source of this T cell receptor beta chain is a study of vaccination and CD4 T cells after COVID-19. In the study overall: Control wells got either CEFX epitopes, HIV-1 Nef peptides, or no peptide at all.

Comment on this clonotype: Its antigen is unidentified.

Sequencing of cultured CD4+ T cell DNA used the Oncomine TCR Beta short-read assay. TCRdb independently ran MiXCR on the PCR reads; one entry per CDR3 protein. The table lists around 11,000 distinct CDR3 sequences, about 38% of them singletons. Described treatment: roughly ten-day PBMC culture with coronavirus spike peptide pools or control peptides (ViraFEST assay). Trimming stripped 6 bases from V and 0 bases from J, with 11 bases between. The CDR3 runs 13 residues. The germline V gene has CDR1 DFQATT and CDR2 SNEGSKA (reference sequence). This TCR was recovered from a human donor who had recovered from COVID-19. The specimen comprised CD4+ T cells from blood, cultured in vitro, sampled after SARS-CoV-2 vaccination. The rearrangement joins TRBV20-1 to TRBJ1-1; D is unresolved. CDR3 protein: CSAGGRLNTEAFF. CDR3 coding DNA: TGCAGTGCCGGCGGCCGGTTGAACACTGAAGCTTTCTTT.